The clone carrying this T cell receptor (beta chain) appeared a few times. Its antigen is currently unknown. By way of CD45RO/CCR7/CD25/CD127/CD95/CD27, the CD4+ regulatory, stem cell-like memory, central memory and naive cells were sorted. Once sorted, every population was more than 98% pure. This entry is derived from a study of beta chain features in type 1 diabetes. The study's findings and limits: Cells with high TCR expression could be over-represented by cDNA sequencing. Naive, central memory and regulatory TCRB repertoires appeared more similar among patients than healthy donors. The study found moderately but significantly shorter TCRB CDR3s in all four CD4+ subsets of Type 1 diabetes patients.

CDR3 length: 14 residues. V shed 6 bases, J shed 4 bases, and the junction held 8 bases outside the gene matches. From germline, CDR1 is MNHEY and CDR2 SVGAGI. Expressed TCRB transcripts got sequenced, as all isolated RNA was reverse transcribed. This table comes from immunoSEQ multiplex PCR, and its TCRdb copy is limited to in-frame clones, with some not included. Among 280,000 or so clones, 15% were seen once, and the ten largest hold less than 0.02%. This clonotype was obtained from a man younger than 35 with type 1 diabetes. The V and J genes are TRBV6-5 and TRBJ2-7; 8 bases are shared with TRBD1. The material sequenced was naive CD4+ T cells from blood. CDR3 sequence reads: CASRGDRWRYEQYF. CDR3 DNA sequence: TGTGCCAGCAGGGGGGACAGGTGGAGGTACGAGCAGTACTTC.